This entry is about one T cell receptor (beta chain). Its target is unknown. Other DNA variants within this sample encode the same CDR3. CDR3 length equals 13 residues. The germline CDR1 and CDR2 sequences are GTSNPN and SVGIG (reference sequence). Trimming took 3 bases from V and 8 from J, leaving 16 bases between them. Primers included in the PCR were 60 Vbeta and 13 Jbeta primers. Generated by immunoSEQ multiplex PCR, the TCRdb table keeps only in-frame clones and is missing some. This table has fewer than 180,000 clones, around 75% appearing once. This record belongs to a study of cytomegalovirus exposure and HLA in healthy donors. Study-level results: In a later analysis, TCR beta V- and J-gene trimming showed a link to a missense DCLRE1C variant. What TCR beta sequences reportedly achieved was accurate prediction of HLA-A and HLA-B alleles in most subjects.

Nominal health characterized the donors when sampled, though unrecorded immune exposures were likely. Source material: PBMCs. The origin of this receptor is a human donor in good health. The chain employs TRBV30 and TRBJ1-1; a weak D match, TRBD1 (6 bases). The CDR3 coding sequence is TGTGCCTGGAGCCTGACAGGTAATACCGAAGCTTTCTTT. Amino acids: CAWSLTGNTEAFF.